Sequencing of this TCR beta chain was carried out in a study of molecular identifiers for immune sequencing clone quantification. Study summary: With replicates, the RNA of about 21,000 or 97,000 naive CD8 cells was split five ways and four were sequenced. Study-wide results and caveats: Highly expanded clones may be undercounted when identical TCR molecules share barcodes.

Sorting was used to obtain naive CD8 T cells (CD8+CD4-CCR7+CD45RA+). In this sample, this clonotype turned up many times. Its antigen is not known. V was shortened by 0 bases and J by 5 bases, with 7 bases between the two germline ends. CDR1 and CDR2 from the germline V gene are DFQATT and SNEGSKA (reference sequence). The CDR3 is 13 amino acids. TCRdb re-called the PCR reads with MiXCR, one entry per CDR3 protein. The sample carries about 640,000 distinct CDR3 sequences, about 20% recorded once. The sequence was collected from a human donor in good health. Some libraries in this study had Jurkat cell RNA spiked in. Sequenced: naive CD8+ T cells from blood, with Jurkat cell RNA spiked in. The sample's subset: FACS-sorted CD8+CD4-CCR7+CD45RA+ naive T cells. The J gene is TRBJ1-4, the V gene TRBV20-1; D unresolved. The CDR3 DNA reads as TGCAGTGCTAGAGATTATGAAAATGAAAAACTGTTTTTT. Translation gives CSARDYENEKLFF.